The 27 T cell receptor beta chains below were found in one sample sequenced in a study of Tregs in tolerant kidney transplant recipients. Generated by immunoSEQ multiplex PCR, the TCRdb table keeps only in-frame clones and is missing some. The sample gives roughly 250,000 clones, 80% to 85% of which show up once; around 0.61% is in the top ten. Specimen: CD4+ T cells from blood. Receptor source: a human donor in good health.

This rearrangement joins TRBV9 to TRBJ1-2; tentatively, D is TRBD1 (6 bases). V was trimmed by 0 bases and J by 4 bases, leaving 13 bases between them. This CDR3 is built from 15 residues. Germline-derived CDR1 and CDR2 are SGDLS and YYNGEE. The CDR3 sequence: CASSVEARGSYGYTF. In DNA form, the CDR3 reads TGTGCCAGCAGCGTAGAGGCCAGGGGATCCTATGGCTACACCTTC.

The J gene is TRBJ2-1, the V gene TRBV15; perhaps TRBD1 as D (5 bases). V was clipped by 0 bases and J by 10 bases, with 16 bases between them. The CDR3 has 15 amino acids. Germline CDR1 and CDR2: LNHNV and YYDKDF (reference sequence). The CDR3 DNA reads TGTGCCACCAGCAGAGATACTCCAGGGCACTGGGAGCAGTTCTTC. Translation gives CATSRDTPGHWEQFF.

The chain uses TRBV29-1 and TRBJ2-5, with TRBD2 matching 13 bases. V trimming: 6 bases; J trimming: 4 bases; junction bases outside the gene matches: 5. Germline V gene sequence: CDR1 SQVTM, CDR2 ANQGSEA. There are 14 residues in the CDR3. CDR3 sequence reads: CSVERLAGGETQYF. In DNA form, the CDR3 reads TGCAGCGTCGAGAGACTAGCGGGAGGAGAGACCCAGTACTTC.

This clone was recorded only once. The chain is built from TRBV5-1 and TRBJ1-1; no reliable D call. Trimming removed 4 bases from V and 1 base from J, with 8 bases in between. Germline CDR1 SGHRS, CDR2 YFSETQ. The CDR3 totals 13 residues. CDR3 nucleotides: TGCGCCAGCAGCGAGACCCAGAACACTGAAGCTTTCTTT. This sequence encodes CASSETQNTEAFF.

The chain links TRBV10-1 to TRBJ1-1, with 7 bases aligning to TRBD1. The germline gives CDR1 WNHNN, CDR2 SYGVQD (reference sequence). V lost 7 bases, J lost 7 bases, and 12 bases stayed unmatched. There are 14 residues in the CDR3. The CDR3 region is CASTLRGQRYEAFF. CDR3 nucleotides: TGCGCCAGCACCCTCCGGGGACAGCGCTATGAAGCTTTCTTT.

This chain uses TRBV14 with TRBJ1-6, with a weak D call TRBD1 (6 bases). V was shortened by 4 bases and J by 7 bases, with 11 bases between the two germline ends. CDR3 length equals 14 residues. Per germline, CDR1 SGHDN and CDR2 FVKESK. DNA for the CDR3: TGTGCCAGCAGCCTCGACAGGTACAATTCACCCCTCCACTTT. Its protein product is CASSLDRYNSPLHF.

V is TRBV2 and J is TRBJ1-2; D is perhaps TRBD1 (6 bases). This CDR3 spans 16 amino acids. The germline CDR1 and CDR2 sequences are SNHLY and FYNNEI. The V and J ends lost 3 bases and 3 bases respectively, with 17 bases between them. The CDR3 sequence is CASSDRGASLDYGYTF. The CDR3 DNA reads TGTGCCAGCAGTGATCGGGGGGCGAGTTTGGACTATGGCTACACCTTC.

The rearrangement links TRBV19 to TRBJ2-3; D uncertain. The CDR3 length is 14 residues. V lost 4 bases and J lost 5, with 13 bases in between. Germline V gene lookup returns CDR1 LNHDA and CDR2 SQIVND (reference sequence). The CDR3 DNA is TGTGCCAGTAGTAGGGGTTTAACCCAAGATACGCAGTATTTT. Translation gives CASSRGLTQDTQYF.

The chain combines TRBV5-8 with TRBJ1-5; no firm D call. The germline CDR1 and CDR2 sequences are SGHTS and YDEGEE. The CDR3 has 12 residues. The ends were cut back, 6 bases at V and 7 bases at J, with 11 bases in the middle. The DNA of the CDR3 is TGTGCCAGCAACCGGGGAGTCCAGCCCCAGCATTTT. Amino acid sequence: CASNRGVQPQHF.

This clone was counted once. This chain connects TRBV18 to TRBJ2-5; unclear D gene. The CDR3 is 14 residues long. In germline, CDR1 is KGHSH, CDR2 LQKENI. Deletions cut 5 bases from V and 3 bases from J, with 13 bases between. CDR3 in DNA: TGTGCCAGCTCAAGTCGGGCCAGTGAAGAGACCCAGTACTTC. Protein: CASSSRASEETQYF.

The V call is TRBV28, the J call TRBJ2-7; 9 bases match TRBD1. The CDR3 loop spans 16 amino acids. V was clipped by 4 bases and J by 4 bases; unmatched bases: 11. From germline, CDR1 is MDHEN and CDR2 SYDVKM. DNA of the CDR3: TGTGCCAGCAGTTCAAGGATAGGGACAGGGAATTACGAGCAGTACTTC. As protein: CASSSRIGTGNYEQYF. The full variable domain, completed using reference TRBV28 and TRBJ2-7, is DVKVTQSSRYLVKRTGEKVFLECVQDMDHENMFWYRQDPGLGLRLIYFSYDVKMKEKGDIPEGYSVSREKKERFSLILESASTNQTSMYLCASSSRIGTGNYEQYFGPGTRLTVT.

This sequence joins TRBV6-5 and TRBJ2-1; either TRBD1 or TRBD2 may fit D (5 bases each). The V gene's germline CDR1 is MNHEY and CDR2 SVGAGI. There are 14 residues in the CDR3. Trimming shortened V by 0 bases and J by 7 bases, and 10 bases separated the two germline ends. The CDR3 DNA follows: TGTGCCAGCAGTTACTCGGGGACGGATAATGAGCAGTTCTTC. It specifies CASSYSGTDNEQFF.

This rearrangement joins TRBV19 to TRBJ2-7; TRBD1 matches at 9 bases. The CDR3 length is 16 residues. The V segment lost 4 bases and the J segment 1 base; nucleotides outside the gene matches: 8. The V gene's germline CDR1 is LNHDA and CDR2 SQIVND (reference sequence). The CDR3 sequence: CASSTKGQGISYEQYF. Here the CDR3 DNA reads TGTGCCAGTAGTACGAAAGGACAGGGGATTTCCTACGAGCAGTACTTC. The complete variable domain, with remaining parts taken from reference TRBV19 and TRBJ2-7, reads DGGITQSPKYLFRKEGQNVTLSCEQNLNHDAMYWYRQDPGQGLRLIYYSQIVNDFQKGDIAEGYSVSREKKESFPLTVTSAQKNPTAFYLCASSTKGQGISYEQYFGPGTRLTVT.

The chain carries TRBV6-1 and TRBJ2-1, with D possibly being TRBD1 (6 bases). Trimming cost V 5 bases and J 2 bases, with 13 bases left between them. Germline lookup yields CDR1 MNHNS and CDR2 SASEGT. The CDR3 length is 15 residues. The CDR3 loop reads CASSLQGWAYNEQFF. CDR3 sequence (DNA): TGTGCCAGCAGTTTACAGGGTTGGGCCTACAATGAGCAGTTCTTC.

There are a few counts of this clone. This CDR3 reads CASSLLRGPNQPQHF. The CDR3 DNA sequence: TGTGCCAGCAGCTTGTTGAGGGGACCCAATCAGCCCCAGCATTTT. The rearrangement joins TRBV5-5 to TRBJ1-5, with D tentatively TRBD1 (5 bases). This CDR3 is 15 amino acids long. Trimming left V 1 base short and J 3 bases short, with 11 bases between. Germline values: CDR1 SGHKS, CDR2 YYEKEE (reference sequence).

CDR3 coding DNA: TGTGCCAGCAGCGGCTCTCCCGCTCTTGCGGGAGAGACCCAGTACTTC. It specifies CASSGSPALAGETQYF. V is TRBV9 and J is TRBJ2-5; tentative D call: TRBD2 (5 bases). The V end was cut by 3 bases, the J end by 4 bases, with 19 bases between. Germline CDR1 is SGDLS and CDR2 is YYNGEE. The CDR3 has 16 amino acids.

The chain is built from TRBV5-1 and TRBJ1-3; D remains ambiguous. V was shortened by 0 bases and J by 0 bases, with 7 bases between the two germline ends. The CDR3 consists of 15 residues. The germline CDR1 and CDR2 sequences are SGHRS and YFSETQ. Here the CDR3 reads CASSLGSISGNTIYF. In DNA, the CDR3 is TGCGCCAGCAGCTTGGGTAGCATCTCTGGAAACACCATATATTTT.

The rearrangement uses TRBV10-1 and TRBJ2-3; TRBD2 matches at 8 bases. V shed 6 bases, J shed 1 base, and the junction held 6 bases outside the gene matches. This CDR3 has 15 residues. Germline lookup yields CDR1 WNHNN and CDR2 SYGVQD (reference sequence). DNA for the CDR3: TGCGCCAGCAGGACTAGCGCTAGGTGCACAGATACGCAGTATTTT. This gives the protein CASRTSARCTDTQYF.

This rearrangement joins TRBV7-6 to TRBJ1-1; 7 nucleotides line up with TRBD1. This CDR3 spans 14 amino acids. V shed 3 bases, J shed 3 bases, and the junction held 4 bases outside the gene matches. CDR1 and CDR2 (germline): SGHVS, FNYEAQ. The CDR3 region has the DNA TGTGCCAGCAGCTTCCAGGGGGGAGACACTGAAGCTTTCTTT. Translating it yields CASSFQGGDTEAFF.

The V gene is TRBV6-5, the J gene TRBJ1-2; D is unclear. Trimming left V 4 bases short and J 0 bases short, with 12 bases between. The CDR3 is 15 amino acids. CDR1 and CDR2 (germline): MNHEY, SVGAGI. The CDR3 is CASSWRERANYGYTF. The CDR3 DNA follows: TGTGCCAGCAGTTGGCGGGAGAGAGCTAACTATGGCTACACCTTC.

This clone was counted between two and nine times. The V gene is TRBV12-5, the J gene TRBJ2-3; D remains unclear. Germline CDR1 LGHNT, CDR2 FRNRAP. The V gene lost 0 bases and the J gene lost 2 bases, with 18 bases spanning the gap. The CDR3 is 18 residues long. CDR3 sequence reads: CASGLVPDGQIDTDTQYF. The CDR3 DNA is TGTGCTAGTGGTTTGGTACCGGACGGGCAGATCGACACAGATACGCAGTATTTT.

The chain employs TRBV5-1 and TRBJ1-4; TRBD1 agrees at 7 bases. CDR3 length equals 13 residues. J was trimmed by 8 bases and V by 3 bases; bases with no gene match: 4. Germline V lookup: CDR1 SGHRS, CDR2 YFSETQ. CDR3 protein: CASSSGQKEKLFF. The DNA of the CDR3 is TGCGCCAGCAGCTCGGGACAGAAGGAAAAACTGTTTTTT.

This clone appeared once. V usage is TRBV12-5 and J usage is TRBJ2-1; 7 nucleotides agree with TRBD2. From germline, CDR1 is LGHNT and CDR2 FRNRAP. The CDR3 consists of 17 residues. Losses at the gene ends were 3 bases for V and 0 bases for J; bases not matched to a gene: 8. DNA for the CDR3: TGTGCTAGTGGTTTCATGACTAGCCCCAGCTCCTACAATGAGCAGTTCTTC. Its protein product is CASGFMTSPSSYNEQFF.

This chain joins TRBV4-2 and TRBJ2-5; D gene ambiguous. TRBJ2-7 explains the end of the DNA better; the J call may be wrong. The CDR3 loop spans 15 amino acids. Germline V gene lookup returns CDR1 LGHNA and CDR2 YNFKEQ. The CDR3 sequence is CASSPDTGPAYEQYF. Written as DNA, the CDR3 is TGTGCCAGCAGCCCAGACACCGGGCCGGCCTACGAGCAGTACTTC.

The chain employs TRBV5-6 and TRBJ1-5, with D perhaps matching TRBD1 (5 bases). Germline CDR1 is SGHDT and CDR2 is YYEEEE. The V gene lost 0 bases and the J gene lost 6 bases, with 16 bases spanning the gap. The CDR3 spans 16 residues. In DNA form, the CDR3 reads TGTGCCAGCAGCTTGGGAGGACAAATACCTTCTCAGCCCCAGCATTTT. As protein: CASSLGGQIPSQPQHF.

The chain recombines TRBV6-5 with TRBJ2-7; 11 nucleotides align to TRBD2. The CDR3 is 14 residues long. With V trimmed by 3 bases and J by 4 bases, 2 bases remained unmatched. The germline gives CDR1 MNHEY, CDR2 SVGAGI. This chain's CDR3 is CASSYSGRVYEQYF. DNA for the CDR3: TGTGCCAGCAGTTATAGCGGGAGGGTTTACGAGCAGTACTTC.

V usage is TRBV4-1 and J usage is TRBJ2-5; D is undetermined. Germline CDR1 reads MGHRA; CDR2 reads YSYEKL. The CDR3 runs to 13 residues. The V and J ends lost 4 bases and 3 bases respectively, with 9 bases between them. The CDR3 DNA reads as TGCGCCAGCAGCCGTCAGGTGAAAGAGACCCAGTACTTC. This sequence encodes CASSRQVKETQYF.